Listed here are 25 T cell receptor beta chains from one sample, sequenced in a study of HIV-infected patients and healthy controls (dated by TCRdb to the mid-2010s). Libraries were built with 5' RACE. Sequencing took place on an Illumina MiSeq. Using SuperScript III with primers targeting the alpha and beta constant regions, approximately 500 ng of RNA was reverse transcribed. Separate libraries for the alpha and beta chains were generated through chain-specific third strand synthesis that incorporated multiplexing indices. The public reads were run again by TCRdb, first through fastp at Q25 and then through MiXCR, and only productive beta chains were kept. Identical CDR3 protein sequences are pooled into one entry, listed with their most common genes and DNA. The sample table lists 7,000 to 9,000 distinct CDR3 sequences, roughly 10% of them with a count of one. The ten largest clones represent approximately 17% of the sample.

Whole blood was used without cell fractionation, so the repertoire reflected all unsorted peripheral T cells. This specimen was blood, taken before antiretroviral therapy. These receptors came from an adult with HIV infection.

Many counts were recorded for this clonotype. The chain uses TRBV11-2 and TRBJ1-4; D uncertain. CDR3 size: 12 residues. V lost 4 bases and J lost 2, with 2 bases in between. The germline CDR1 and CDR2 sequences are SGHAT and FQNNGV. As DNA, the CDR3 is TGTGCCAGCAGCTACACTAATGAAAAACTGTTTTTT. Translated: CASSYTNEKLFF.

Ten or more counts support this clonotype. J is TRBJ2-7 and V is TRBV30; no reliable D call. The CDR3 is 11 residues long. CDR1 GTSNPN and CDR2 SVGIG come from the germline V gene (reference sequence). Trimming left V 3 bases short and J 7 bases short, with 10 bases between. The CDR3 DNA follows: TGTGCCTGGAGCGCAATAAGGGAGCAGTACTTC. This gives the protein CAWSAIREQYF.

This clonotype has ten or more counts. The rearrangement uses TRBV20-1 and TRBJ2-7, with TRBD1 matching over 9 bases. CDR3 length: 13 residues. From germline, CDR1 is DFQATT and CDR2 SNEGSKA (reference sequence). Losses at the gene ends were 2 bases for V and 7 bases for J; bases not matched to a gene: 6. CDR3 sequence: CSARNRGQGEQYF. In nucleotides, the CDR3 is TGCAGTGCTAGAAACAGGGGGCAGGGTGAGCAGTACTTC.

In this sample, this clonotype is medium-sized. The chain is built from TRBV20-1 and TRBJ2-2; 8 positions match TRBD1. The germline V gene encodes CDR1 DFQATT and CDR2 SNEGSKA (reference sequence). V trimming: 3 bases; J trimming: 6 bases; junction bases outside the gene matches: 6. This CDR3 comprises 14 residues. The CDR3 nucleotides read TGCAGTGCTAGGACAGGGGTTTATGCCGGGGAGCTGTTTTTT. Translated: CSARTGVYAGELFF.

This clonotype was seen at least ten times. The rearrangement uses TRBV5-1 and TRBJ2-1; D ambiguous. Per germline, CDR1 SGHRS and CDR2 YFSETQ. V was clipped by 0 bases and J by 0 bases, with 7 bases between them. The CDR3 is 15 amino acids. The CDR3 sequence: CASSLAVFSYNEQFF. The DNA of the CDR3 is TGCGCCAGCAGCTTGGCTGTATTCTCCTACAATGAGCAGTTCTTC.

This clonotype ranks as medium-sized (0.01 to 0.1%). CDR3 in amino acids: CASSFTEPYNEQFF. The CDR3 nucleotides read TGTGCCAGCAGTTTTACAGAACCCTACAATGAGCAGTTCTTC. The chain carries TRBV12-3 or TRBV12-4 and TRBJ2-1; D gene uncertain. There are 14 residues in the CDR3. Trimming took off 3 bases at V and 2 bases at J, with 8 bases between the two ends.

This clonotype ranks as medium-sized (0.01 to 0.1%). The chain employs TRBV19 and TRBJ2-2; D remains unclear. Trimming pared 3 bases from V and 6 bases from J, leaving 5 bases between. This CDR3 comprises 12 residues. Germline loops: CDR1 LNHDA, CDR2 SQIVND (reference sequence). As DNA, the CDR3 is TGTGCCAGTAGTATCAGAGCCGGGGAGCTGTTTTTT. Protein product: CASSIRAGELFF.

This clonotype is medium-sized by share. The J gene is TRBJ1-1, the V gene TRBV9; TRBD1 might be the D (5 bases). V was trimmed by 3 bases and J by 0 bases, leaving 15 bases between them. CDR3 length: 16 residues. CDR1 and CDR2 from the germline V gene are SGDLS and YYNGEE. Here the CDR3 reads CASSAYTRGLNTEAFF. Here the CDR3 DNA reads TGTGCCAGCAGCGCCTACACGAGGGGACTGAACACTGAAGCTTTCTTT.

The CDR3 loop reads CASSWTGESTDTQYF. The CDR3 DNA is TGCGCCAGCAGCTGGACAGGGGAGAGCACAGATACGCAGTATTTT. The V and J genes are TRBV5-1 and TRBJ2-3; 9 positions match TRBD1. This CDR3 has 15 amino acids. Germline V gene sequence: CDR1 SGHRS, CDR2 YFSETQ. Trimming took 3 bases from V and 0 from J; bases not matched to a gene: 2. Variable domain in full (rest from reference TRBV5-1 and TRBJ2-3): KAGVTQTPRYLIKTRGQQVTLSCSPISGHRSVSWYQQTPGQGLQFLFEYFSETQRNKGNFPGRFSGRQFSNSRSEMNVSTLELGDSALYLCASSWTGESTDTQYFGPGTRLTVL.

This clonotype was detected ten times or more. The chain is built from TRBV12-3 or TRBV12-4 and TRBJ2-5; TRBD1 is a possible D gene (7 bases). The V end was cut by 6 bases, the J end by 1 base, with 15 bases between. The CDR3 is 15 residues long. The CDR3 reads CASRGNRGLQETQYF. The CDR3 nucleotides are TGTGCCAGCAGGGGTAACAGGGGACTCCAAGAGACCCAGTACTTC.

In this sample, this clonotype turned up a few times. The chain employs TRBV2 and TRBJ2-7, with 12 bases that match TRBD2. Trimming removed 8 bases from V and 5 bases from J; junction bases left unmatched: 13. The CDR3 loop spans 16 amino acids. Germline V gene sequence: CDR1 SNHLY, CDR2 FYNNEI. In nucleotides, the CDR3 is TGTGCCAGCGCTCCGGGACGACTAGCGGGAGTCCACGAGCAGTACTTC. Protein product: CASAPGRLAGVHEQYF.

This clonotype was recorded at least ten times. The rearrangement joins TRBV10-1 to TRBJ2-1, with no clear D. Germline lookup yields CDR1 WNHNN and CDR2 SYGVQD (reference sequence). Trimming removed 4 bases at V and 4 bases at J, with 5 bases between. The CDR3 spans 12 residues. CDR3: CASSGLYNEQFF. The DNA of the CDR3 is TGCGCCAGCAGTGGACTTTACAATGAGCAGTTCTTC.

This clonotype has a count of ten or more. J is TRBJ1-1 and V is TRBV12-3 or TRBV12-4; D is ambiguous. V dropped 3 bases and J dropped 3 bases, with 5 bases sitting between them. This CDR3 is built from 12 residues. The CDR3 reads CASSFQDTEAFF. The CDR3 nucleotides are TGTGCCAGCAGTTTTCAGGACACTGAAGCTTTCTTT.

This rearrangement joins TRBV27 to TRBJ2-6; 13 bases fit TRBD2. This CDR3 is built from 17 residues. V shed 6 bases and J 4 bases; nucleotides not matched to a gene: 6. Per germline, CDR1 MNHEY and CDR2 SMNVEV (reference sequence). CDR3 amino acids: CASRTSGRSAGANVLTF. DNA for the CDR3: TGTGCCAGCAGGACTAGCGGGAGGAGTGCCGGGGCCAACGTCCTGACTTTC.

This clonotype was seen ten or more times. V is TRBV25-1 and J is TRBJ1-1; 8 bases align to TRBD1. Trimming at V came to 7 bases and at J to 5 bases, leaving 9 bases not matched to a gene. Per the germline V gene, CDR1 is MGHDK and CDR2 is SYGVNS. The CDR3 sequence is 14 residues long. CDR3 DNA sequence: TGTGCCAGCATCCATGCGGACAGGGAAACTGAAGCTTTCTTT. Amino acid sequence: CASIHADRETEAFF.

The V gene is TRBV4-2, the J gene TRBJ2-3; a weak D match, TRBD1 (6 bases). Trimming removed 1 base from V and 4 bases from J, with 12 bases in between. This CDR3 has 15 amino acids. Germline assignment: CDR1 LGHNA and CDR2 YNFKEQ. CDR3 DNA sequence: TGTGCCAGCAGCCAAGGAGGGGGTGTCCCAGATACGCAGTATTTT. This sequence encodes CASSQGGGVPDTQYF.

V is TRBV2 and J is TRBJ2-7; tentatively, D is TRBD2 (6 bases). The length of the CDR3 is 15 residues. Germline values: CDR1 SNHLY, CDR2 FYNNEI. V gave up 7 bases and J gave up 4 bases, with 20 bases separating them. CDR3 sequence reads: CASTRGGALTYEQYF. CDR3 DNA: TGTGCCAGCACCCGTGGCGGGGCGTTGACGTACGAGCAGTACTTC.

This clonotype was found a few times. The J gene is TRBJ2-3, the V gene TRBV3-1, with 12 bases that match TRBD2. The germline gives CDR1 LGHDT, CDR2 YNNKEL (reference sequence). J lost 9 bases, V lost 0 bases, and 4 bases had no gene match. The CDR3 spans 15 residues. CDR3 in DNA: TGTGCCAGCAGCCAAGATATCCTAGCGGGAGGGACGCAGTATTTT. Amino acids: CASSQDILAGGTQYF.

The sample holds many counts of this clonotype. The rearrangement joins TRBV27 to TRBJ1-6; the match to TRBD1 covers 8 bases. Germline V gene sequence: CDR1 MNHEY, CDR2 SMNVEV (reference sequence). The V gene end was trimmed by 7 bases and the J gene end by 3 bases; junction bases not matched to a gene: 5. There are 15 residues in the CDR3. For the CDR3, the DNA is TGTGCCAGCACTACACAGGGGGGCTATAATTCACCCCTCCACTTT. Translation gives CASTTQGGYNSPLHF.

CDR3 DNA: TGTGCCATCAGTGGGGGGAGAGGGGACGAAGCTTTCTTT. This sequence encodes CAISGGRGDEAFF. The rearrangement uses TRBV10-3 and TRBJ1-1; TRBD1 is a possible D gene (5 bases). Trimming stripped 4 bases from V and 8 bases from J, with 14 bases between. The CDR3 length is 13 residues. Per the germline V gene, CDR1 is ENHRY and CDR2 is SYGVKD.

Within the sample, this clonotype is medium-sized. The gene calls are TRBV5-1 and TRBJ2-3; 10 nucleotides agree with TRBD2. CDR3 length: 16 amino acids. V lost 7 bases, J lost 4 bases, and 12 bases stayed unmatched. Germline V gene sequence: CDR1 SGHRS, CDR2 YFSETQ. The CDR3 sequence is CASDPGLAVGSDTQYF. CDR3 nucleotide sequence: TGCGCCAGCGACCCTGGACTAGCGGTGGGGTCAGATACGCAGTATTTT. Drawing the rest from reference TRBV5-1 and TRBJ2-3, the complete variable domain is KAGVTQTPRYLIKTRGQQVTLSCSPISGHRSVSWYQQTPGQGLQFLFEYFSETQRNKGNFPGRFSGRQFSNSRSEMNVSTLELGDSALYLCASDPGLAVGSDTQYFGPGTRLTVL.

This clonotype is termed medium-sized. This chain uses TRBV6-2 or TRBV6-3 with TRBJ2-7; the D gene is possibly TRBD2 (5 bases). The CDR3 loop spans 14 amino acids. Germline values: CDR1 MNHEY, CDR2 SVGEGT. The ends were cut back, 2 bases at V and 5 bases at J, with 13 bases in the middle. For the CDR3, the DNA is TGTGCCAGCAGTTACCGTGGGGAGATGGACGAGCAGTACTTC. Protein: CASSYRGEMDEQYF.

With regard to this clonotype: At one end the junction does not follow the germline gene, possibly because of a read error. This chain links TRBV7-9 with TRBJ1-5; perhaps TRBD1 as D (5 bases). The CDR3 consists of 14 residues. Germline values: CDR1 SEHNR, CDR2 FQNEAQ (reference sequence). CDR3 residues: CASSETDSNQPRHF. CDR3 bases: TGTGCCAGCAGCGAGACAGATAGCAATCAGCCCCGGCATTTT.

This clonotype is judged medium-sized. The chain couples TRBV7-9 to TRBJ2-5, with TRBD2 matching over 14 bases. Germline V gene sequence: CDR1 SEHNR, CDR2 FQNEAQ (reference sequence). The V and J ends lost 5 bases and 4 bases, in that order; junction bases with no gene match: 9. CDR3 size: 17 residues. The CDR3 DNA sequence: TGTGCCAGCAGCATAGGGACTAGCGGGAGAGCGGGAGAGACCCAGTACTTC. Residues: CASSIGTSGRAGETQYF.

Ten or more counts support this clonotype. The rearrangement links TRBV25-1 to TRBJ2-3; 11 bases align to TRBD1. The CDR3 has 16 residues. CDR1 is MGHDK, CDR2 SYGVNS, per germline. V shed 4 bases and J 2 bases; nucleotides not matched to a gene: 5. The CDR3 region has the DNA TGTGCCAGCAGTGTCCGGGACAGGGGGATCACAGATACGCAGTATTTT. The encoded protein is CASSVRDRGITDTQYF. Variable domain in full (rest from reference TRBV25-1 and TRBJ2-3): EADIYQTPRYLVIGTGKKITLECSQTMGHDKMYWYQQDPGMELHLIHYSYGVNSTEKGDLSSESTVSRIRTEHFPLTLESARPSHTSQYLCASSVRDRGITDTQYFGPGTRLTVL.